The 26 T cell receptor beta chains reported below all come from one sample, sequenced in a study of blood T cells in healthy people across ages. The second PCR ran about 6 to 12 cycles with a sample-barcoded 5' primer and J-beta primers. MiXCR was run by TCRdb on the 5' RACE reads, yielding one entry per CDR3 protein. Of more than 800,000 distinct CDR3 sequences in the sample, more than 25% are singletons; the top ten hold 15% to 20%. The sample consisted of blood. These receptor sequences come from a woman aged 80 or over in good health.

This chain joins TRBV7-2 and TRBJ1-5, with a possible D match to TRBD1 (5 bases). The CDR3 extends over 14 amino acids. The germline V and J ends were trimmed by 1 base and 6 bases, with 10 bases remaining between them. Germline CDR1 SGHTA, CDR2 FQGNSA. DNA for the CDR3: TGTGCCAGCAGCTTAGAGCCGGGGGGTCAGCCCCAGCATTTT. Its translation is CASSLEPGGQPQHF.

The chain has TRBV28 and TRBJ2-7, with 7 nucleotides matching TRBD1. CDR1 is MDHEN and CDR2 is SYDVKM in the germline V gene. V shed 6 bases, J shed 6 bases, and the junction held 14 bases outside the gene matches. This CDR3 region has 15 residues. The CDR3 is CASSRYQTGVPEQYF. For the CDR3, the DNA is TGTGCCAGCAGCCGATACCAAACAGGGGTCCCCGAGCAGTACTTC.

The rearrangement joins TRBV30 to TRBJ2-7; a possible D gene is TRBD2 (6 bases). CDR3 size: 13 residues. With 1 base removed from V and 6 bases from J, the gap between germline ends came to 13 bases. In germline, CDR1 is GTSNPN, CDR2 SVGIG (reference sequence). This CDR3 reads CAWSAPRRGEQYF. CDR3 sequence (DNA): TGTGCCTGGAGTGCCCCTCGGAGGGGCGAGCAGTACTTC.

This clonotype was observed at least ten times. The rearrangement uses TRBV10-2 and TRBJ2-1, with TRBD2 matching 8 bases. After removal of 9 bases from V and 7 bases from J, the junction contained 11 bases not matched to a gene. The CDR3 is 14 residues long. Looked up from germline, CDR1 is WSHSY and CDR2 is SAAADI. CDR3 DNA sequence: TGCGCCAGTATACGCGGGGGGCTGACAAATGAGCAGTTCTTC. It specifies CASIRGGLTNEQFF.

The chain carries TRBV4-3 and TRBJ1-1, with 9 bases lining up with TRBD1. Trimming cost V 1 base and J 1 base; bases outside gene matches: 7. CDR3 length equals 17 residues. The germline V gene encodes CDR1 LGHNA and CDR2 YSLEER. CDR3: CASSQAPPGQGNTEAFF. DNA for the CDR3: TGCGCCAGCAGCCAAGCCCCACCGGGACAGGGGAACACTGAAGCTTTCTTT.

Many counts were recorded for this clonotype. The chain joins TRBV7-9 to TRBJ2-5; 7 nucleotides match TRBD2. The germline gives CDR1 SEHNR, CDR2 FQNEAQ (reference sequence). The V and J ends lost 0 bases and 3 bases, in that order; junction bases with no gene match: 7. CDR3 length: 16 amino acids. The CDR3 nucleotides are TGTGCCAGCAGCTTAGCAGGCGGGGGTTCGAAAGAGACCCAGTACTTC. Its protein product is CASSLAGGGSKETQYF.

A word on this clonotype: A much larger clone sits a single nucleotide away, making a read error possible. The rearrangement uses TRBV7-8 and TRBJ2-5, with D tentatively TRBD2 (6 bases). The germline V gene has CDR1 SGHVS and CDR2 FQNEAQ. V lost 5 bases to trimming and J lost 11 bases, with 30 bases between them. The CDR3 is made up of 17 amino acids. The CDR3 here is CASSTQSPGKEGNEQYF. CDR3 nucleotides: TGTGCCAGCAGCACCCAGAGCCCCGGGAAGGAGGGCAATGAGCAGTACTTC.

Points on this clonotype: A much larger clone sits a single nucleotide away, making a read error possible. The rearrangement uses TRBV7-2 and TRBJ2-1, with D perhaps being TRBD1 or TRBD2 (5 bases each). Trimming removed 3 bases from V and 13 bases from J, with 22 bases in between. The V gene's germline CDR1 is SGHTA and CDR2 FQGNSA. The CDR3 has 15 residues. DNA of the CDR3: TGTGCCAGCAGCTTCTCGGGGCGGGTACATGAGACCCAGTTCTTC. It codes for CASSFSGRVHETQFF. Variable domain in full (rest from reference TRBV7-2 and TRBJ2-1): GAGVSQSPSNKVTEKGKDVELRCDPISGHTALYWYRQSLGQGLEFLIYFQGNSAPDKSGLPSDRFSAERTGGSVSTLTIQRTQQEDSAVYLCASSFSGRVHETQFFGPGTRLTVL.

This clonotype was counted only a few times. The V and J genes are TRBV28 and TRBJ2-7; tentatively, D is TRBD2 (6 bases). The CDR3 consists of 16 residues. Germline CDR1 MDHEN, CDR2 SYDVKM. V was pared by 3 bases and J by 2 bases, with 17 bases between. CDR3 residues: CASSLSGTHQTYEQYF. The CDR3 DNA reads as TGTGCCAGCAGTTTGTCCGGGACTCACCAGACCTACGAGCAGTACTTC.

The chain is built from TRBV4-1 and TRBJ2-4; D remains unclear. Germline CDR1 MGHRA, CDR2 YSYEKL. The V end was cut by 0 bases, the J end by 3 bases, with 15 bases between. This CDR3 has 17 amino acids. CDR3 DNA: TGCGCCAGCAGCCAAGATCGGAGCACCTCGTACAAAAACATTCAGTACTTC. It yields the protein CASSQDRSTSYKNIQYF.

With respect to this clonotype: It may be a read error: a sequence one base away is much more abundant. This chain connects TRBV12-3 or TRBV12-4 to TRBJ2-3; D might be TRBD1 or TRBD2, each matching 7 bases. This CDR3 region has 15 residues. The CDR3 nucleotides read TGTGCCAGCAGCTGGGGGGGACAGAGCACAGATGCGCAGTATTTT. Translated, it gives CASSWGGQSTDAQYF.

The chain combines TRBV20-1 with TRBJ1-1; a possible D gene is TRBD1 (5 bases). The CDR3 is 13 residues long. The germline CDR1 and CDR2 sequences are DFQATT and SNEGSKA (reference sequence). Trimming cost V 5 bases and J 5 bases, with 15 bases left between them. The CDR3 sequence: CSAPSPGGTEAFF. The CDR3 region has the DNA TGCAGTGCTCCCTCCCCCGGGGGGACTGAAGCTTTCTTT.

About this clonotype itself: One end of the junction varies from germline; a read error may be responsible. The DNA for the CDR3 is TGCGCCAGCAGCCAAGATTTCCTCGATGAGCGGTTCTTC. Protein product: CASSQDFLDERFF. The rearrangement joins TRBV4-1 to TRBJ2-1, with D uncertain. CDR3 size: 13 residues. Germline V gene lookup returns CDR1 MGHRA and CDR2 YSYEKL.

The table lists this clonotype with many counts. The chain combines TRBV5-8 with TRBJ2-4; 7 bases match TRBD1. The CDR3 consists of 13 residues. Germline CDR1 and CDR2: SGHTS and YDEGEE. V was pared by 2 bases and J by 13 bases, with 9 bases of the junction left unmatched. The CDR3: CASSFRGTLIQYF. Written as DNA, the CDR3 is TGTGCCAGCAGCTTCAGGGGGACGCTCATCCAGTACTTC. Full variable domain (missing parts from reference TRBV5-8 and TRBJ2-4): EAGVTQSPTHLIKTRGQQATLRCSPISGHTSVYWYQQALGLGLQFLLWYDEGEERNRGNFPPRFSGRQFPNYSSELNVNALELEDSALYLCASSFRGTLIQYFGAGTRLSVL.

This clonotype was seen a few times. A read error may account for a junction end that differs from germline. V usage is TRBV20-1 and J usage is TRBJ2-6; tentatively, D is TRBD1 (5 bases). The CDR3 is made up of 14 amino acids. Germline CDR1 DFQATT, CDR2 SNEGSKA (reference sequence). The CDR3, as DNA: TGCAGTGCTAGTCGCGACTCTGGGGCCAACGTCCGGACTTTC. The encoded protein is CSASRDSGANVRTF.

A few counts support this clonotype. The chain combines TRBV24-1 with TRBJ2-1, with 8 bases that match TRBD1. V dropped 1 base and J dropped 6; count of bases not matched to a gene: 13. Germline V CDR1 and CDR2: KGHDR, SFDVKD. The CDR3 extends over 18 amino acids. The DNA for the CDR3 is TGTGCCACCAGTGATTTCCGGGACAGGACAGGGTCGGGCAATGAGCAGTTCTTC. Its translation: CATSDFRDRTGSGNEQFF.

This clonotype was recorded many times. The J gene is TRBJ1-1, the V gene TRBV5-1; D is unclear. Germline V lookup: CDR1 SGHRS, CDR2 YFSETQ. The ends were cut back, 0 bases at V and 10 bases at J, with 10 bases in the middle. The CDR3 has 12 residues. For the CDR3, the DNA is TGCGCCAGCAGCTTGGGTCGGGGTGGAGCTTTCTTT. Amino acids: CASSLGRGGAFF.

The J gene is TRBJ2-1, the V gene TRBV4-1; 7 bases line up with TRBD2. The DNA matches TRBJ2-7 better at its end, which makes the J call doubtful. The germline V gene has CDR1 MGHRA and CDR2 YSYEKL. This CDR3 has 14 amino acids. CDR3 amino acids: CASSREGSYNEQYF. The CDR3 DNA reads as TGCGCCAGCAGCCGGGAGGGGTCCTACAATGAGCAGTACTTC.

Details on this clonotype: A single base separates this from a much larger clone, so it may be a read error. This chain connects TRBV14 to TRBJ2-1; 11 bases map to TRBD2. The better agreement between TRBJ2-7 and the DNA end casts doubt on the J call. Looked up from germline, CDR1 is SGHDN and CDR2 is FVKESK. CDR3 length: 16 amino acids. The CDR3 spells CASSLIAGGPYNEQYF. Written as DNA, the CDR3 is TGTGCCAGCAGCCTTATAGCGGGGGGGCCCTACAATGAGCAGTACTTC.

Concerning this clonotype: A much larger clone sits a single nucleotide away, making a read error possible. J is TRBJ2-7 and V is TRBV7-2; D might be TRBD2 (5 bases). Trimming removed 5 bases at V and 7 bases at J, with 18 bases between. The CDR3 has 14 residues. CDR1 is SGHTA, CDR2 FQGNSA, per germline. The CDR3 sequence is CASSILRTWEEQYF. In DNA, the CDR3 is TGTGCCAGCAGCATACTTCGGACTTGGGAGGAGCAGTACTTC.

The chain combines TRBV12-3 or TRBV12-4 with TRBJ1-4; D is unresolved. Trimming removed 1 base from V and 7 bases from J, with 10 bases in between. The CDR3 covers 14 residues. The CDR3 protein is CASSLGGYGEKLFF. The CDR3 DNA follows: TGTGCCAGCAGTTTAGGGGGATACGGTGAAAAACTGTTTTTT.

The table lists this clonotype with many counts. The chain joins TRBV11-2 to TRBJ1-2; 7 positions agree with TRBD1. Trimming at V came to 1 base and at J to 2 bases, leaving 4 bases not matched to a gene. The germline V gene has CDR1 SGHAT and CDR2 FQNNGV. This CDR3 region has 15 residues. CDR3 loop: CASSLGSGGNYGYTF. In nucleotides, the CDR3 is TGTGCCAGCAGCTTAGGCTCAGGGGGAAACTATGGCTACACCTTC.

This clonotype was seen a few times. The chain carries TRBV14 and TRBJ2-2; no clear D. Looked up from germline, CDR1 is SGHDN and CDR2 is FVKESK. The CDR3 runs 16 residues. V shed 0 bases and J shed 5 bases, with 13 bases lying between them. The CDR3 loop reads CASSQDYGGTTGELFF. In nucleotides, the CDR3 is TGTGCCAGCAGCCAAGACTATGGCGGAACTACCGGGGAGCTGTTTTTT.

As for this clonotype: This may be a read error, as it is one base from a much larger clone. The rearrangement links TRBV7-2 to TRBJ2-5; D remains unclear. The V gene lost 4 bases and the J gene lost 5 bases, with 11 bases spanning the gap. Germline-derived CDR1 and CDR2 are SGHTA and FQGNSA. CDR3 length: 13 residues. CDR3 nucleotide sequence: TGTGCCAGCAGCTCCCAAACGGGTGAGACCCAGTACTTC. This sequence encodes CASSSQTGETQYF.

This clonotype was counted between two and nine times. The chain links TRBV10-3 to TRBJ2-7, with D hard to call. The CDR3 runs 11 residues. Trimming removed 4 bases from V and 4 bases from J, with 5 bases in between. In germline, CDR1 is ENHRY, CDR2 SYGVKD. CDR3 in amino acids: CAISGEYEQYF. Written as DNA, the CDR3 is TGTGCCATCAGTGGAGAGTACGAGCAGTACTTC.

This clonotype has ten or more counts. The chain has TRBV7-2 and TRBJ1-2; TRBD1 aligns across 9 bases. Germline V gene sequence: CDR1 SGHTA, CDR2 FQGNSA. The CDR3 is 15 residues long. V dropped 1 base and J dropped 3; count of bases not matched to a gene: 3. The CDR3: CASSLGDRVDYGYTF. The CDR3 region has the DNA TGTGCCAGCAGCTTAGGGGACAGGGTTGACTATGGCTACACCTTC.